This T cell receptor beta chain was retrieved from a study of early stage breast cancer tumors. This CDR3 has 14 residues. Trimming cost V 6 bases and J 9 bases; bases outside gene matches: 11. The germline CDR1 and CDR2 sequences are MNHEY and SMNVEV (reference sequence). Generated by immunoSEQ multiplex PCR, the TCRdb table keeps only in-frame clones and is missing some. The table records 45,000 to 60,000 clones, 65% to 90% of them present only once. The chain combines TRBV27 with TRBJ2-1; TRBD2 matches at 7 bases. The sample taken for sequencing was blood. This receptor was taken from a person between 50 and 60 years old with breast cancer. The CDR3 is CASRVGLPGGEQFF. CDR3 coding DNA: TGTGCCAGCAGGGTGGGACTACCTGGGGGTGAGCAGTTCTTC.